The source of this T cell receptor (beta chain) is a study of T cells in Graves' hyperthyroidism and ophthalmopathy. Overall study results and limits: Separation of ophthalmopathy from stable hyperthyroidism was achieved by a 13 V-J model.

In this sample, this clonotype turned up a few times. Its antigen is currently unknown. One end of the junction varies from germline; a read error may be responsible. Hyperthyroidism patients were newly diagnosed, had disease duration under 2 months, and were aged 18 to 65 years. What was amplified from RNA transcripts were TCR beta CDR3 regions. Initially, a first-round RT-PCR of the TCR CDR3 employed the HTBI primer set. Each CDR3 protein gets one entry after TCRdb re-called the multiplex PCR reads with MiXCR. The sample lists some 700,000 distinct CDR3 sequences; around 15% were seen once. CDR3 length: 15 amino acids. Germline values: CDR1 SNHLY, CDR2 FYNNEI.

The origin of this receptor is a man in his forties or fifties with Graves' hyperthyroidism. This chain connects TRBV2 to TRBJ2-7; TRBD2 agrees at 7 bases. Sequencing was carried out using blood. This CDR3 reads CASSKASGSTYEQYF. Written as DNA, the CDR3 is TGTGCCAGCAGTAAAGCTAGCGGTTCTACCTACGAGCAGTACTTC. Filled out from reference TRBV2 and TRBJ2-7, the complete variable domain reads EPEVTQTPSHQVTQMGQEVILRCVPISNHLYFYWYRQILGQKVEFLVSFYNNEISEKSEIFDDQFSVERPDGSNFTLKIRSTKLEDSAMYFCASSKASGSTYEQYFGPGTRLTVT.